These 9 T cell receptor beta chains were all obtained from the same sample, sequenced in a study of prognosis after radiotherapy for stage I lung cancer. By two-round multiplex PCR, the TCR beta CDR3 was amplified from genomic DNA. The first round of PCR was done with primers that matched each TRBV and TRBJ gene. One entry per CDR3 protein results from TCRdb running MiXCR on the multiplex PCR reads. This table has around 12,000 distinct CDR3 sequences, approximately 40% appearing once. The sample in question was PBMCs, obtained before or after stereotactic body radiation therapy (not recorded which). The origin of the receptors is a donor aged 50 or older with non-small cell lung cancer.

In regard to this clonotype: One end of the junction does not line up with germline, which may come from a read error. The CDR3 nucleotides read TGTGCCAGCAGTTGGACATTCACCTACGAGCACTACTTC. Translated, it gives CASSWTFTYEHYF. The chain has TRBV6-5 and TRBJ2-7; perhaps TRBD1 as D (5 bases). From germline, CDR1 is MNHEY and CDR2 SVGAGI. The CDR3 length is 13 residues.

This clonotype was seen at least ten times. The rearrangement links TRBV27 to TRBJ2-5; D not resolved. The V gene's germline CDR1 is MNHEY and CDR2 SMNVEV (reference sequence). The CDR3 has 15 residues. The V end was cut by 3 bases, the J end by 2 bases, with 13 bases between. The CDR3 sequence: CASSLRPPSQETQYF. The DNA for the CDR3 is TGTGCCAGCAGTTTGCGACCACCGTCACAAGAGACCCAGTACTTC.

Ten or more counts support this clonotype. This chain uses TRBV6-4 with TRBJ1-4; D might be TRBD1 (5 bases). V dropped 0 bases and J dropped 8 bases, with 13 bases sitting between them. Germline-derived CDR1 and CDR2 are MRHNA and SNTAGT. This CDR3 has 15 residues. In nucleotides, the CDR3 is TGTGCCAGCAGTGACTCGAGGGACCTTTCGGAAAAACTGTTTTTT. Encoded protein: CASSDSRDLSEKLFF.

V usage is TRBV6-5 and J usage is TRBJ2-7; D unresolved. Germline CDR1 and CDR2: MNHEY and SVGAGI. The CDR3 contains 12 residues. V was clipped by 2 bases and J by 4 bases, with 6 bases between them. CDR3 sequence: CASSYGRYEQYF. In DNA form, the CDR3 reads TGTGCCAGCAGTTACGGACGTTACGAGCAGTACTTC.

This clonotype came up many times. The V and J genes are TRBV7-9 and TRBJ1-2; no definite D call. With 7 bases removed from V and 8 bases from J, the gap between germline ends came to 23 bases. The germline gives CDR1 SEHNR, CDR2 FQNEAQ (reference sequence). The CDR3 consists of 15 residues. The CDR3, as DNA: TGTGCCAGCACCCCTTTTGCGGGAGTTTTAACAGGCTACACCTTC. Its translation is CASTPFAGVLTGYTF.

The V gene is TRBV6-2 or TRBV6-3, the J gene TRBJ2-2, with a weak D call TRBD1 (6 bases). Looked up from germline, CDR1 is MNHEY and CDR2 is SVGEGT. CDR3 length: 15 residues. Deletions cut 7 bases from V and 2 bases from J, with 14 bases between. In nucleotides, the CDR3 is TGTGCCAGCACTCAGCAGGGGAAAAACACCGGGGAGCTGTTTTTT. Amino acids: CASTQQGKNTGELFF.

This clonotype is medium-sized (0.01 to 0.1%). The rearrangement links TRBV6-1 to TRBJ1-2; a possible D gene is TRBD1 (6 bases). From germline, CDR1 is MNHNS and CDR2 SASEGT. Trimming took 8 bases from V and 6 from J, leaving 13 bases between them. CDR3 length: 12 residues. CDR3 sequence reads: CASSPHRDGYTF. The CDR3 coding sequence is TGTGCCAGCTCCCCCCACAGGGATGGCTACACCTTC.

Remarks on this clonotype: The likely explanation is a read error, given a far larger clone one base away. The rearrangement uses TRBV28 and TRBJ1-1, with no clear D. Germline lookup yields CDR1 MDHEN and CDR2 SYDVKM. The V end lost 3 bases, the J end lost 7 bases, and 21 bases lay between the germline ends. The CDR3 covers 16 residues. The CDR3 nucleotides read TGTGCCAGCAGTTTCATACTAAAGCCCCACCGTAGTGAAGCTTTCTTT. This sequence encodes CASSFILKPHRSEAFF. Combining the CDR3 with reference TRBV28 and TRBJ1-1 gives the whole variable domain DVKVTQSSRYLVKRTGEKVFLECVQDMDHENMFWYRQDPGLGLRLIYFSYDVKMKEKGDIPEGYSVSREKKERFSLILESASTNQTSMYLCASSFILKPHRSEAFFGQGTRLTVV.

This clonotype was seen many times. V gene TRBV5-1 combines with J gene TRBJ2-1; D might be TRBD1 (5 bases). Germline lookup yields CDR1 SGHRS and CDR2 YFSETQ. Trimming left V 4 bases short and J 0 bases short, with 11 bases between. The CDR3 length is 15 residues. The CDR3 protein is CASSPTAGSYNEQFF. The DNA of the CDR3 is TGCGCCAGCAGCCCGACAGCCGGCTCCTACAATGAGCAGTTCTTC.